This T cell receptor beta chain is drawn from a study of shared T cell receptors in the human thymus. Germline CDR1 and CDR2: SQVTM and ANQGSEA. The CDR3 spans 12 residues. V was trimmed by 4 bases and J by 5 bases, leaving 9 bases between them. Data came from immunoSEQ multiplex PCR; TCRdb stores just in-frame clones and leaves some out. The sample includes over 650,000 clones, 70% to 90% of them seen just once. The same data also went into a second study, on human thymus T cells.

J is TRBJ2-1 and V is TRBV29-1; D remains unclear. The sequence was obtained from a boy less than two years old with a congenital heart defect. Sample: thymocytes. The CDR3 sequence is CSVVHSNNEQFF. The CDR3 region has the DNA TGCAGCGTTGTCCACAGCAACAATGAGCAGTTCTTC.